Listed here are 8 T cell receptor beta chains from one sample, sequenced in a study of CD8 T cells in Susac syndrome. Reverse transcription of about 0.45 to 1 ug RNA used random hexamers. TCRdb used MiXCR to reprocess the immunoSEQ multiplex PCR reads, holding one entry per CDR3 protein. The repertoire has under 200,000 distinct CDR3 sequences, approximately 96% of them found once; the top ten carry under 0.15%. Sequencing was carried out using CD4+ T cells from PBMCs. The source is a human donor in good health.

This chain connects TRBV5-1 to TRBJ2-6, with D uncertain. The CDR3 runs 15 residues. V lost 4 bases and J 4 bases, leaving 12 bases between the germline ends. Germline CDR1 reads SGHRS; CDR2 reads YFSETQ. The CDR3 is CASSPWGYGANVLTF. The CDR3 region has the DNA TGCGCCAGCAGCCCTTGGGGTTACGGGGCCAACGTCCTGACTTTC.

The gene calls are TRBV7-3 and TRBJ2-3, with a tentative D call TRBD1 (5 bases). Germline CDR1 is SGHTA and CDR2 is FQGTGA. Trimming removed 7 bases at V and 3 bases at J, with 14 bases between. The CDR3 runs 14 residues. Here the CDR3 reads CASILTEPTDTQYF. The CDR3 nucleotides read TGTGCCAGCATTCTGACAGAGCCAACAGATACGCAGTATTTT.

The chain employs TRBV5-6 and TRBJ1-5; D is unresolved. V was clipped by 1 base and J by 11 bases, with 16 bases between them. The CDR3 runs to 14 residues. Germline V gene lookup returns CDR1 SGHDT and CDR2 YYEEEE. The CDR3 nucleotides read TGTGCCAGCAGCTTGTCGTTCACGCCCTGGACCCAGCATTTT. The encoded protein is CASSLSFTPWTQHF.

CDR3 in amino acids: CASSQDKGNTYEQYF. The CDR3 DNA follows: TGTGCCAGCAGCCAAGATAAGGGCAATACCTACGAGCAGTACTTC. The chain combines TRBV4-2 with TRBJ2-7; D unresolved. Trimming shortened V by 0 bases and J by 2 bases, and 11 bases separated the two germline ends. In germline, CDR1 is LGHNA, CDR2 YNFKEQ. The CDR3 is 15 residues long.

The V and J genes are TRBV28 and TRBJ1-2; the D gene is possibly TRBD1 (6 bases). Germline values: CDR1 MDHEN, CDR2 SYDVKM. Trimming stripped 5 bases from V and 8 bases from J, with 18 bases between. The CDR3 covers 14 residues. The DNA of the CDR3 is TGTGCCAGCAGTCCACTGGGGGCAGGACCCGGCTACACCTTC. Translating it yields CASSPLGAGPGYTF.

In its sample, this clonotype was seen a few times. The V gene is TRBV11-2, the J gene TRBJ2-1; TRBD2 is a possible D gene (6 bases). In germline, CDR1 is SGHAT, CDR2 FQNNGV. V was clipped by 1 base and J by 6 bases, with 13 bases between them. The CDR3 has 15 residues. The CDR3 protein is CASSLVQGGGNEQFF. CDR3 sequence (DNA): TGTGCCAGCAGCTTAGTGCAGGGAGGAGGCAATGAGCAGTTCTTC.

The V and J genes are TRBV2 and TRBJ2-6; D call uncertain. Germline V gene sequence: CDR1 SNHLY, CDR2 FYNNEI. The CDR3 has 13 amino acids. V was clipped by 6 bases and J by 6 bases, with 9 bases between them. This CDR3 reads CASSILEANVLTF. CDR3 DNA: TGTGCCAGCAGCATACTTGAGGCCAACGTCCTGACTTTC.

The CDR3 loop reads CASSAGASTYNEQFF. In DNA form, the CDR3 reads TGTGCCAGCAGCGCGGGGGCGAGCACCTACAATGAGCAGTTCTTC. This sequence joins TRBV5-6 and TRBJ2-1; tentative D call: TRBD2 (7 bases). CDR3 size: 15 residues. Looked up from germline, CDR1 is SGHDT and CDR2 is YYEEEE. V lost 4 bases and J 2 bases, leaving 13 bases between the germline ends.